One sample yielded the 4 T cell receptor beta chains listed below, sequenced in a study of blood T cell repertoires in COVID-19. Assay: immunoSEQ multiplex PCR; the TCRdb copy retains only in-frame clones and omits some. The data hold about 370,000 clones, with approximately 92% observed a single time. The sample comprised PBMCs or T cells enriched from blood (not recorded which). Receptors originate from a man younger than 35 who had recovered from COVID-19.

The chain couples TRBV11-2 to TRBJ2-2; no reliable D call. The V end was cut by 5 bases, the J end by 2 bases, with 21 bases between. The CDR3 sequence is 18 residues long. The germline V gene has CDR1 SGHAT and CDR2 FQNNGV. CDR3 in DNA: TGTGCCAGCAGCCGCTCCTTAGCAGCTCCAACAAACACCGGGGAGCTGTTTTTT. It specifies CASSRSLAAPTNTGELFF.

This chain uses TRBV18 with TRBJ2-7, with 15 bases matching TRBD2. Germline lookup yields CDR1 KGHSH and CDR2 LQKENI. This CDR3 spans 15 amino acids. V dropped 6 bases and J dropped 2; count of bases not matched to a gene: 2. CDR3 nucleotide sequence: TGTGCCAGCTCCGGGACTAGCGGGGGGCCCTACGAGCAGTACTTC. It yields the protein CASSGTSGGPYEQYF.

The J gene is TRBJ2-3, the V gene TRBV7-9; unclear D gene. CDR3 length equals 14 residues. The germline V and J ends were trimmed by 1 base and 0 bases, with 5 bases remaining between them. CDR1 is SEHNR, CDR2 FQNEAQ, per germline (reference sequence). The CDR3 nucleotides are TGTGCCAGCAGCTTAGACAGAAGCACAGATACGCAGTATTTT. This codes for CASSLDRSTDTQYF.

The V gene is TRBV5-1, the J gene TRBJ2-1; 7 bases align to TRBD2. The V gene end was trimmed by 5 bases and the J gene end by 4 bases; junction bases not matched to a gene: 9. The CDR3 consists of 15 residues. The V gene's germline CDR1 is SGHRS and CDR2 YFSETQ. CDR3 coding DNA: TGCGCCAGCAGTCTCATGAGCGGGGAGTACAATGAGCAGTTCTTC. Protein product: CASSLMSGEYNEQFF.